This T cell receptor beta chain was obtained from a study of T cell responses to AZD1222 COVID-19 vaccine. The study's findings and limits: Repertoire samples came only from after the peak T cell response. Most donors were white British, females outnumbered males, and clonal diversity was possibly underestimated. Two AZD1222 administrations were followed by greater Spike-specific TCR breadth and depth.

In this sample, this clone turned up once. What it recognizes is unknown. The germline V and J ends were trimmed by 4 bases and 6 bases, with 14 bases remaining between them. Germline V gene lookup returns CDR1 LNHNV and CDR2 YYDKDF (reference sequence). This CDR3 is built from 14 residues. Recipients boosted at about 4 weeks or about 12 weeks are pooled. Method: immunoSEQ multiplex PCR; TCRdb's copy keeps in-frame clones and lacks some. The top ten clones hold 4.3% of a sample with around 150,000 clones, over 75% of them seen once. This receptor was taken from an adult who received the AZD1222 COVID-19 vaccine. This material consisted of peripheral blood, taken 28 days after the second AZD1222 dose. The rearrangement uses TRBV15 and TRBJ2-3; D not certain. This CDR3 is CATSKPLQGDTQYF. The CDR3 DNA follows: TGTGCCACCAGCAAACCGCTCCAAGGGGATACGCAGTATTTT.